The 8 T cell receptor beta chains listed next were all sequenced from one sample in a study of T-cell memory formation after mild COVID-19. TCRdb re-derived calls from the 5' RACE reads in MiXCR, one entry per CDR3 protein. The sample lists under 250,000 distinct CDR3 sequences; around 9.5% were seen once. The sequenced sample consisted of PBMCs or a T cell subset sorted from them (not recorded which). Every receptor here comes from a young man who had mild COVID-19 (a few samples of this study predate the infection). Cell type and time point are not known.

The chain has TRBV3-1 and TRBJ2-7; tentative D call: TRBD2 (5 bases). Per germline, CDR1 LGHDT and CDR2 YNNKEL (reference sequence). The V end lost 1 base, the J end lost 6 bases, and 7 bases lay between the germline ends. CDR3 size: 12 residues. The CDR3 is CASSQVGSEQYF. The DNA of the CDR3 is TGTGCCAGCAGCCAAGTTGGGAGCGAGCAGTACTTC.

V is TRBV20-1 and J is TRBJ2-1, with 9 bases that match TRBD2. Germline assignment: CDR1 DFQATT and CDR2 SNEGSKA (reference sequence). This CDR3 has 13 residues. With V trimmed by 7 bases and J by 6 bases, 7 bases remained unmatched. The CDR3 sequence: CSGSSGETNEQFF. The CDR3 DNA reads TGCAGTGGGTCTAGCGGGGAAACCAATGAGCAGTTCTTC.

This clonotype has only a few counts. The chain combines TRBV5-5 with TRBJ2-7; 7 bases line up with TRBD1. CDR1 is SGHKS, CDR2 YYEKEE, per germline (reference sequence). J lost 3 bases, V lost 3 bases, and 6 bases had no gene match. The CDR3 has 14 residues. CDR3 protein: CASSSNRDSYEQYV. CDR3 in DNA: TGTGCCAGCAGCTCAAACCGGGACAGCTACGAGCAGTACGTC.

This clonotype has at least ten counts. This sequence joins TRBV20-1 and TRBJ2-3; the match to TRBD2 covers 8 bases. This CDR3 has 14 amino acids. V lost 7 bases and J lost 3; bases outside the gene matches: 9. Germline CDR1 DFQATT, CDR2 SNEGSKA (reference sequence). The CDR3 region is CSVARGGWTDTQYF. CDR3 DNA sequence: TGCAGTGTCGCACGGGGGGGTTGGACAGATACGCAGTATTTT.

This clonotype was observed a few times. The rearrangement joins TRBV6-5 to TRBJ1-5; perhaps TRBD1 as D (5 bases). In germline, CDR1 is MNHEY, CDR2 SVGAGI. The CDR3 covers 13 residues. V was clipped by 8 bases and J by 2 bases, with 10 bases between them. CDR3 in DNA: TGTGCCAGCCAGCAGGGAGGCAATCAGCCCCAGCATTTT. This sequence encodes CASQQGGNQPQHF.

At least ten counts were recorded for this clonotype. The chain uses TRBV27 and TRBJ1-6; D is possibly TRBD1 (5 bases). CDR3 length equals 14 residues. Germline values: CDR1 MNHEY, CDR2 SMNVEV (reference sequence). Trimming cost V 3 bases and J 11 bases, with 14 bases left between them. The CDR3 coding sequence is TGTGCCAGCAGTTTTACCCCCCCAGGGACACCCCTCCACTTT. It yields the protein CASSFTPPGTPLHF.

This clonotype came up many times. V is TRBV19 and J is TRBJ1-5; perhaps TRBD1 as D (6 bases). The germline V gene has CDR1 LNHDA and CDR2 SQIVND (reference sequence). The CDR3 runs 13 residues. V lost 3 bases and J lost 7, with 10 bases in between. This chain's CDR3 is CASSIDRRQPQHF. The DNA of the CDR3 is TGTGCCAGTAGTATCGACAGGCGCCAGCCCCAGCATTTT.

V is TRBV9 and J is TRBJ2-7; TRBD1 aligns across 9 bases. Germline assignment: CDR1 SGDLS and CDR2 YYNGEE. This CDR3 is built from 14 residues. Trimming removed 6 bases from V and 1 base from J; junction bases left unmatched: 5. As DNA, the CDR3 is TGTGCCAGCACCCCGGGACAGGGATCCTACGAGCAGTACTTC. Amino acid sequence: CASTPGQGSYEQYF. The complete variable domain, with remaining parts taken from reference TRBV9 and TRBJ2-7, reads DSGVTQTPKHLITATGQRVTLRCSPRSGDLSVYWYQQSLDQGLQFLIQYYNGEERAKGNILERFSAQQFPDLHSELNLSSLELGDSALYFCASTPGQGSYEQYFGPGTRLTVT.